Listed below are T cell receptor beta chains from one sample, sequenced in a study of shared clonotypes between healthy human individuals. Generated by immunoSEQ multiplex PCR, the TCRdb table keeps only in-frame clones and is missing some. There are approximately 810,000 clones in the sample; 80% to 95% occur only once, and about 25% lies in the top ten. The material sequenced was naive CD8+ T cells sorted from blood. Every receptor here comes from a man under 40 in good health. Each CDR3 is given with its conserved first and last residue. Each record gives: V gene, CDR3 protein.

TRBV4-1 CASSEGLSTDTQYF
TRBV6-1 CASSAGLASYEQYF
TRBV28 CASKSPGADEQFF
TRBV28 CASSFRVGSTEAFF
TRBV11-2 CASSPPSGRASTDTQYF
TRBV7-3 CASSLTPTGTSGRGEWAQETQYF
TRBV29-1 CSVESEASSYEQYF
TRBV10-1 CASSDLLYNEQFF
TRBV19 CASQDSRSYNEQFF
TRBV9 CASSESGRLSDEQFF
TRBV15 CATSQVGQANYEQYF
TRBV11-2 CASSLVRESPDTQYF
TRBV6-1 CASSVSSLSSYNEQFF
TRBV5-1 CASSLDSGGPTDTQYF
TRBV6-1 CASSEGLAGWGGELFF
TRBV11-2 CASSFRLAGATDTQYF
TRBV27 CASNPGTSDLTYEQYF
TRBV7-9 CASSGLAVFEETQYF
TRBV29-1 CSVWGRSRSYNEQFF
TRBV10-2 CASSEIGLDEQYF
TRBV7-2 CASSLGGRSEQYF
TRBV20-1 CSAREFYEQYF
TRBV10-2 CASLPGLVGNEQFF
TRBV7-9 CASSLEGVLNYEQYF
TRBV28 CASSWGPGSMNTEAFF
TRBV9 CASSARGTPYEQYF
TRBV27 CASIERGNTIYF
TRBV5-1 CASSLFTGQGNEKLFF
TRBV6-5 CASGTNTEAFF
TRBV6-5 CASSPRLDSNQPQHF
TRBV30 CAWIAGQGATDTQYF
TRBV27 CASSSLGSYNEQFF